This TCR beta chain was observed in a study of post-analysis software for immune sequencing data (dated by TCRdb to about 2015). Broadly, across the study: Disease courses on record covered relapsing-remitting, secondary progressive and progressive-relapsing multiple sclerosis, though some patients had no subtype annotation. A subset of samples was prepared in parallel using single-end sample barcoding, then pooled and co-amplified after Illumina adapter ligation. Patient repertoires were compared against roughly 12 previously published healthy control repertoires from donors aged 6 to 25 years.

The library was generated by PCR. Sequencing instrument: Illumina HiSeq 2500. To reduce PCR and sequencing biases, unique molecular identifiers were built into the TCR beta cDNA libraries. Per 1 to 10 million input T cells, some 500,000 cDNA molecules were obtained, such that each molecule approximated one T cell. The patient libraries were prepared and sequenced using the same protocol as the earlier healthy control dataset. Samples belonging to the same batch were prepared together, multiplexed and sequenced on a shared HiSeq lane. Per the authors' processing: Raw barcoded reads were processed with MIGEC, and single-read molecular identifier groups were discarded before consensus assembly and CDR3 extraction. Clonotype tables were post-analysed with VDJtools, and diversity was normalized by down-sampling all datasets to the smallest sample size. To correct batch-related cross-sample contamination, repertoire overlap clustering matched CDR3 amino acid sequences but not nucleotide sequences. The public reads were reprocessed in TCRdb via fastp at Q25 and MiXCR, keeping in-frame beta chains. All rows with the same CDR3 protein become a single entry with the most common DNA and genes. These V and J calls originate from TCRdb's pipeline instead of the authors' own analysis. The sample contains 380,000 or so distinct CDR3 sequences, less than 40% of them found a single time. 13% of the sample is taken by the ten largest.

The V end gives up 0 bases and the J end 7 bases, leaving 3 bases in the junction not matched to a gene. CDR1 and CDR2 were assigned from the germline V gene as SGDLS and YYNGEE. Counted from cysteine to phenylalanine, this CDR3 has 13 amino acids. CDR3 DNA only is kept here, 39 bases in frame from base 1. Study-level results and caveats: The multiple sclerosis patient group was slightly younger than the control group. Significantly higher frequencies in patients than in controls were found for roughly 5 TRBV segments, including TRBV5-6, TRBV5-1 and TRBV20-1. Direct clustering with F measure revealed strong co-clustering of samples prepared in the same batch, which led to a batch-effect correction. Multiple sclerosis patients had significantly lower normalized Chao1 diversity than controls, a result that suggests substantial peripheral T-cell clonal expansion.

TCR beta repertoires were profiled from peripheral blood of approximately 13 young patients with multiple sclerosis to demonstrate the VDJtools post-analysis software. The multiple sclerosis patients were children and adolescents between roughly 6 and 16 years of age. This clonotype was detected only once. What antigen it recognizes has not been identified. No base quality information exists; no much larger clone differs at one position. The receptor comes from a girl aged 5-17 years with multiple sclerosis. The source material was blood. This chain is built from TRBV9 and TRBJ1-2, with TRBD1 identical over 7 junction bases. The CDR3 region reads CASSVGTGGGYTF. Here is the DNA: TGTGCCAGCAGCGTAGGGACAGGCGGTGGCTACACCTTC.